Sequencing of this T cell receptor (beta chain) was carried out in a study of T cells after yellow fever vaccination. In this sample, this clonotype turned up many times. It was through 5'RACE template switching that TCR cDNA was made, with a universal primer site and UMIs added. TCRdb re-called the 5' RACE reads with MiXCR, one entry per CDR3 protein. In the table there are some 9,600 distinct CDR3 sequences, more than 4% of which are singletons. Germline V gene sequence: CDR1 SEHNR, CDR2 FQNEAQ (reference sequence). The CDR3 has 14 amino acids. V was shortened by 7 bases and J by 5 bases, with 12 bases between the two germline ends. General observations from the study: Primary-vaccination clones mostly resurfaced post-booster (under 98% CD4, about 87% CD8). Sorted memory subsets on day 0 lacked detectable levels of almost all vaccine-responding clonotypes.

The specimen comprised PBMCs, either bulk or a sorted T-cell subset (CD4+, CD8+, memory, or dextramer-sorted; not recorded which), sampled more than 14 days after the first yellow fever vaccination. The chain employs TRBV7-9 and TRBJ1-6; possibly TRBD1 for D (6 bases). This TCR was recovered from a man in his late teens or twenties who received the YFV17D yellow fever vaccine. The CDR3 sequence is CASKGGSDNSPLHF. The CDR3 DNA follows: TGTGCCAGCAAAGGGGGATCGGATAATTCACCCCTCCACTTT.